The 27 T cell receptor beta chains listed next were all sequenced from one sample in a study of preoperative IRX-2 immunotherapy in early breast cancer. Sequencing used immunoSEQ multiplex PCR; TCRdb keeps in-frame clones, though not all of them. The data hold 95,000 to 100,000 clones, with 86% observed a single time. The treatment: preoperative locoregional IRX-2 cytokine immunotherapy. Sequencing used tumor tissue, obtained after IRX-2 immunotherapy. The receptors derive from a human donor with breast cancer.

The chain links TRBV11-3 to TRBJ1-1; D might be TRBD1 (6 bases). The CDR3 is 14 residues long. Per the germline V gene, CDR1 is SGHNT and CDR2 is YENEEA. Trimming shortened V by 3 bases and J by 4 bases, and 12 bases separated the two germline ends. The CDR3 coding sequence is TGTGCCAGCAGCTTGGAGGGCAGGGGCACTGAAGCTTTCTTT. Translating it yields CASSLEGRGTEAFF.

This clone was observed a single time. The genes are TRBV19 and TRBJ2-2; 7 bases align to TRBD2. The germline gives CDR1 LNHDA, CDR2 SQIVND (reference sequence). The length of the CDR3 is 16 residues. V lost 4 bases and J lost 5; bases outside the gene matches: 10. This chain's CDR3 is CASSTSGGGRTGELFF. The CDR3 DNA follows: TGTGCCAGTAGTACATCGGGGGGAGGGCGGACCGGGGAGCTGTTTTTT.

The chain links TRBV2 to TRBJ1-5; TRBD1 agrees at 9 bases. The length of the CDR3 is 16 residues. Germline CDR1 reads SNHLY; CDR2 reads FYNNEI. Trimming at V came to 4 bases and at J to 4 bases, leaving 8 bases not matched to a gene. The CDR3 DNA sequence: TGTGCCAGCAGTGCTACAGGGGGCGGATGGAATCAGCCCCAGCATTTT. Translating gives CASSATGGGWNQPQHF. The variable domain in full, completed from reference TRBV2 and TRBJ1-5, reads EPEVTQTPSHQVTQMGQEVILRCVPISNHLYFYWYRQILGQKVEFLVSFYNNEISEKSEIFDDQFSVERPDGSNFTLKIRSTKLEDSAMYFCASSATGGGWNQPQHFGDGTRLSIL.

The chain links TRBV19 to TRBJ1-5; D is possibly TRBD1 (5 bases). V lost 10 bases, J lost 4 bases, and 14 bases lay in between. Germline values: CDR1 LNHDA, CDR2 SQIVND (reference sequence). This CDR3 contains 13 residues. CDR3 DNA sequence: TGTGCCACCCAGTTAGGGGTTAATCAGCCCCAGCATTTT. As protein: CATQLGVNQPQHF.

The V call is TRBV7-8, the J call TRBJ2-7; 10 bases fit TRBD1. This CDR3 spans 13 amino acids. CDR1 and CDR2 (germline): SGHVS, FQNEAQ. With V trimmed by 8 bases and J by 2 bases, 3 bases remained unmatched. CDR3 residues: CASLGTGAYEQYF. The CDR3 nucleotides read TGTGCCAGCCTTGGGACAGGGGCCTACGAGCAGTACTTC.

The V call is TRBV6-7, the J call TRBJ2-7, with no clear D. TRBV6-7 qualifies as an ORF whose function is uncertain. V lost 5 bases and J 7 bases, leaving 15 bases between the germline ends. The CDR3 is 13 amino acids. The CDR3 DNA follows: TGTGCCAGCAGTGAAAGTCCCAGCTGGGAGCAGTACTTC. This sequence encodes CASSESPSWEQYF.

This chain links TRBV5-1 with TRBJ1-1; no firm D call. The ends were cut back, 4 bases at V and 3 bases at J, with 19 bases in the middle. Germline CDR1 reads SGHRS; CDR2 reads YFSETQ. The CDR3 has 16 amino acids. The CDR3 DNA sequence: TGCGCCAGCAGCCTAGATTCTCGTGTGGAGGACACTGAAGCTTTCTTT. It specifies CASSLDSRVEDTEAFF.

The chain recombines TRBV5-1 with TRBJ2-3, with TRBD2 matching 12 bases. The CDR3 spans 14 residues. Germline CDR1 reads SGHRS; CDR2 reads YFSETQ. V lost 3 bases, J lost 6 bases, and 2 bases stayed unmatched. CDR3 nucleotides: TGCGCCAGCAGCTGGACTAGCGGGAAGGATACGCAGTATTTT. The encoded protein is CASSWTSGKDTQYF.

This chain joins TRBV11-3 and TRBJ2-3; 9 nucleotides agree with TRBD1. Germline V gene data show CDR1 as SGHNT and CDR2 as YENEEA. V was clipped by 2 bases and J by 1 base; unmatched bases: 1. This CDR3 has 15 residues. This CDR3 is CASSLRTGGTDTQYF. For the CDR3, the DNA is TGTGCCAGCAGCTTAAGGACAGGGGGCACAGATACGCAGTATTTT.

The CDR3 loop reads CASSIGGMKQFF. The CDR3 nucleotides are TGTGCCAGTAGTATAGGGGGGATGAAGCAGTTCTTC. The gene calls are TRBV19 and TRBJ2-1; D possibly uses TRBD1 or TRBD2 (5 bases each). The V gene lost 1 base and the J gene lost 11 bases, with 9 bases spanning the gap. Germline V CDR1 and CDR2: LNHDA, SQIVND (reference sequence). CDR3 length equals 12 residues.

The DNA of the CDR3 is TGCGCCAGCAGTGCGACAGGGAGGAACACTGAAGCTTTCTTT. Protein sequence: CASSATGRNTEAFF. The V and J genes are TRBV10-2 and TRBJ1-1, with 7 bases lining up with TRBD1. Per the germline V gene, CDR1 is WSHSY and CDR2 is SAAADI. V was pared by 4 bases and J by 1 base, with 3 bases of the junction left unmatched. The CDR3 covers 14 residues.

The chain employs TRBV12-5 and TRBJ1-2, with 10 bases aligning to TRBD1. The CDR3 is 13 residues long. CDR1 is LGHNT and CDR2 is FRNRAP in the germline V gene. V lost 6 bases to trimming and J lost 4 bases; unmatched junction nucleotides: 2. The CDR3 nucleotides are TGTGCTAGTGGGACAGGGGGCATCTATGGCTACACCTTC. Its translation: CASGTGGIYGYTF.

The V and J genes are TRBV7-7 and TRBJ2-3; D is unresolved. The CDR3 is made up of 15 amino acids. V shed 3 bases and J shed 3 bases, with 13 bases lying between them. The germline CDR1 and CDR2 sequences are SSHAT and FNYEAQ (reference sequence). Here the CDR3 reads CASSLDGVTTDTQYF. The CDR3 DNA follows: TGTGCCAGCAGCTTGGACGGCGTGACGACAGATACGCAGTATTTT.

The chain joins TRBV15 to TRBJ1-1; no firm D call. CDR1 is LNHNV, CDR2 YYDKDF, per germline (reference sequence). This CDR3 comprises 16 residues. Trimming removed 0 bases at V and 5 bases at J, with 16 bases between. CDR3 region: CATSRDQHDLWTEAFF. The CDR3 nucleotides read TGTGCCACCAGCAGAGATCAGCACGATCTGTGGACTGAAGCTTTCTTT.

The chain couples TRBV2 to TRBJ1-4, with D maybe TRBD1 (5 bases). Germline CDR1 is SNHLY and CDR2 is FYNNEI. V shed 7 bases and J shed 8 bases, with 20 bases lying between them. The CDR3 is 15 amino acids. The CDR3: CASKGLRDGGEKLFF. The CDR3 DNA sequence: TGTGCCAGCAAGGGACTCAGGGACGGGGGAGAAAAACTGTTTTTT.

The rearrangement uses TRBV18 and TRBJ2-2, with no clear D. The germline V and J ends were trimmed by 3 bases and 10 bases, with 9 bases remaining between them. Germline V gives CDR1 KGHSH, CDR2 LQKENI. CDR3 length equals 12 residues. CDR3 amino acids: CASSPRIEELFF. DNA of the CDR3: TGTGCCAGCTCACCCCGGATAGAGGAGCTGTTTTTT.

This CDR3 is CASSIQGNYGYTF. CDR3 bases: TGTGCCAGTAGTATACAAGGGAACTATGGCTACACCTTC. This chain uses TRBV19 with TRBJ1-2, with D unclear. The length of the CDR3 is 13 residues. Germline lookup yields CDR1 LNHDA and CDR2 SQIVND (reference sequence). V was cut by 2 bases and J by 2 bases, with 6 bases left in between.

The chain links TRBV7-1 to TRBJ1-2; 7 bases agree with TRBD1. TRBV7-1 is an ORF; its function is uncertain. Trimming cost V 5 bases and J 7 bases; bases outside gene matches: 7. This CDR3 has 13 amino acids. The CDR3 DNA is TGTGCCAGCAGCCTTAGACAGGGCCGTGGCTACACCTTC. Its translation: CASSLRQGRGYTF.

Remarks on this clone: At the DNA level, this CDR3 is encoded by other sequences in the same sample as well. The rearrangement links TRBV6-8 to TRBJ2-3; no reliable D call. Trimming took 6 bases from V and 0 from J, leaving 4 bases between them. The germline V gene has CDR1 MNHGY and CDR2 SAAAGT. The CDR3 has 12 residues. The chain's CDR3 is CASRGSTDTQYF. For the CDR3, the DNA is TGTGCCAGCAGGGGAAGCACAGATACGCAGTATTTT.

V usage is TRBV19 and J usage is TRBJ2-5; weak D call: TRBD1 (8 bases). Trimming took off 3 bases at V and 2 bases at J, with 16 bases between the two ends. Germline-derived CDR1 and CDR2 are LNHDA and SQIVND (reference sequence). This CDR3 region has 16 residues. CDR3 sequence (DNA): TGTGCCAGTAGTATGGACAGGGAGGGAGAGCAAGAGACCCAGTACTTC. This codes for CASSMDREGEQETQYF.

This clone was detected many times. This chain links TRBV6-8 with TRBJ1-4, with 8 positions matching TRBD1. The J segment lost 3 bases and the V segment lost 10 bases, leaving 10 bases of the junction unmatched. The CDR3 consists of 15 residues. Germline loops: CDR1 MNHGY, CDR2 SAAAGT. This CDR3 is CAIGFGQGANEKLFF. CDR3 DNA sequence: TGTGCCATCGGTTTTGGACAGGGTGCTAATGAAAAACTGTTTTTT.

The V gene is TRBV9, the J gene TRBJ1-1; D uncertain. V lost 4 bases and J lost 9, with 13 bases in between. The CDR3 is 12 amino acids. The germline CDR1 and CDR2 sequences are SGDLS and YYNGEE. Written as DNA, the CDR3 is TGTGCCAGCAGCCCTAACCGTTGGAAAGCTTTCTTT. Translation gives CASSPNRWKAFF.

The chain couples TRBV6-1 to TRBJ1-2; D gene ambiguous. CDR3 length equals 14 residues. Germline V gene data show CDR1 as MNHNS and CDR2 as SASEGT. Trimming removed 1 base from V and 6 bases from J, with 12 bases in between. The CDR3 region is CASSEGREMDGYTF. The CDR3 DNA reads TGTGCCAGCAGTGAAGGTCGGGAGATGGATGGCTACACCTTC.

Many counts were recorded for this clone. The chain has TRBV19 and TRBJ2-1, with 9 bases matching TRBD1. Trimming removed 6 bases from V and 11 bases from J; junction bases left unmatched: 14. Germline V gives CDR1 LNHDA, CDR2 SQIVND (reference sequence). There are 15 residues in the CDR3. The CDR3 loop reads CASSNRDREERKQFF. The CDR3 DNA is TGTGCCAGTAGCAACCGGGACAGGGAAGAGCGGAAGCAGTTCTTC. Using reference TRBV19 and TRBJ2-1 for the parts outside the CDR3, the full variable domain is DGGITQSPKYLFRKEGQNVTLSCEQNLNHDAMYWYRQDPGQGLRLIYYSQIVNDFQKGDIAEGYSVSREKKESFPLTVTSAQKNPTAFYLCASSNRDREERKQFFGPGTRLTVL.

V and J are TRBV11-3 and TRBJ1-4; no clear D gene. The CDR3 loop spans 16 amino acids. Germline V lookup: CDR1 SGHNT, CDR2 YENEEA. V dropped 7 bases and J dropped 3 bases, with 18 bases sitting between them. The chain's CDR3 is CASTHHGDTSNEKLFF. CDR3 DNA: TGTGCCAGCACCCATCACGGTGACACCTCTAATGAAAAACTGTTTTTT.

In its sample, this clone ranks as medium-sized. V is TRBV11-3 and J is TRBJ1-5; D remains ambiguous. The CDR3 runs to 14 residues. CDR1 and CDR2 from the germline V gene are SGHNT and YENEEA. V shed 2 bases and J shed 7 bases, with 12 bases lying between them. The CDR3 region is CASSLKGSQQPQHF. CDR3 nucleotide sequence: TGTGCCAGCAGCTTAAAGGGATCTCAGCAGCCCCAGCATTTT.

This chain connects TRBV5-1 to TRBJ1-4; the D is unclear. V was cut by 2 bases and J by 0 bases, with 11 bases left in between. Germline-derived CDR1 and CDR2 are SGHRS and YFSETQ. This CDR3 is built from 16 residues. Written as DNA, the CDR3 is TGCGCCAGCAGCTTAGGGTTAAGGGCAACTAATGAAAAACTGTTTTTT. Translating gives CASSLGLRATNEKLFF.